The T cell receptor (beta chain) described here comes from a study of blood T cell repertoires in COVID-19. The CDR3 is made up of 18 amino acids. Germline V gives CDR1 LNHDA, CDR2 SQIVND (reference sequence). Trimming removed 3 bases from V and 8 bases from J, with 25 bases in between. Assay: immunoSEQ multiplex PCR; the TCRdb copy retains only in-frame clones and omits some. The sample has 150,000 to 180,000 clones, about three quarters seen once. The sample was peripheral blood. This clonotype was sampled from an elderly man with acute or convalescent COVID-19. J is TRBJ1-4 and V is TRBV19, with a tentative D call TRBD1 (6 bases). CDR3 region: CASSMAPGQISSKEKLFF. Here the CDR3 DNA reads TGTGCCAGTAGTATGGCTCCGGGACAAATTTCCTCGAAGGAAAAACTGTTTTTT.